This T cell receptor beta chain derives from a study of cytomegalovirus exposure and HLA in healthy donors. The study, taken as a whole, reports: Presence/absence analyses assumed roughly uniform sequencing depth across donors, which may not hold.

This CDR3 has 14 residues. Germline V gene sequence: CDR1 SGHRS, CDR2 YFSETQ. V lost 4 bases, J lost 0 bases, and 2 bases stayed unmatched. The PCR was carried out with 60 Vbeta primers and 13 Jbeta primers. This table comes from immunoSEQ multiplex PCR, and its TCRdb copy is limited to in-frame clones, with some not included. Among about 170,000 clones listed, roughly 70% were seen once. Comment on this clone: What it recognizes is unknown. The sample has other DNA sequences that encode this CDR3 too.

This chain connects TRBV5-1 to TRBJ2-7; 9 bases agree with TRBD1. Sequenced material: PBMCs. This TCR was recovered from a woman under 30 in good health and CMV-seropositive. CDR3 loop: CASSTTGGSYEQYF. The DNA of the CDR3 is TGCGCCAGCAGCACGACAGGGGGCTCCTACGAGCAGTACTTC.